This T cell receptor (beta chain) was found in a study of blood T cell repertoires in COVID-19. Assay used: immunoSEQ multiplex PCR; TCRdb lists only in-frame clones, some missing. The table records 50,000 to 65,000 clones, around 86% of them present only once. The CDR3 runs 13 residues. The V and J ends lost 5 bases and 2 bases, in that order; junction bases with no gene match: 2. Germline V gene data show CDR1 as SGHTA and CDR2 as FQGNSA. The chain links TRBV7-2 to TRBJ2-5, with 7 bases matching TRBD1. The sample consisted of peripheral blood. The sequence derives from a man between 65 and 85 years old with acute or convalescent COVID-19. This chain's CDR3 is CASSRGQQETQYF. The CDR3 bases are TGTGCCAGCAGCCGGGGACAGCAAGAGACCCAGTACTTC.